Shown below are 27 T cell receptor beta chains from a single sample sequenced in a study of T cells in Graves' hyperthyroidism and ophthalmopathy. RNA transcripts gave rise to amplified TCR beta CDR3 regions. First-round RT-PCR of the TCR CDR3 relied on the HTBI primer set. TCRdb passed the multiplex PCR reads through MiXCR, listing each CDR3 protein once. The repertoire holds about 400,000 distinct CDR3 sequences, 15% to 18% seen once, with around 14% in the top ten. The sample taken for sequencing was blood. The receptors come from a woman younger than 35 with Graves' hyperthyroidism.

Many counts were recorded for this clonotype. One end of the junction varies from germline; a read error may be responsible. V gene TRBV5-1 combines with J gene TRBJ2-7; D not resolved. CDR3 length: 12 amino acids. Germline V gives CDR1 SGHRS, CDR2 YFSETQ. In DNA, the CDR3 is TGTGCCAGCAGTTTTAGTTCCTACGAGCAGTACTTC. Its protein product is CASSFSSYEQYF.

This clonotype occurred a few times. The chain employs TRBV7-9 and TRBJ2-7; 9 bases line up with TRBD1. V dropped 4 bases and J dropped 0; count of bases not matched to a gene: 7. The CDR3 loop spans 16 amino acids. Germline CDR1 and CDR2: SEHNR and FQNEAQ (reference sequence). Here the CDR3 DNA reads TGTGCCAGCAGCTCTACCGGACAGGGGTACTCCTACGAGCAGTACTTC. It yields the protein CASSSTGQGYSYEQYF.

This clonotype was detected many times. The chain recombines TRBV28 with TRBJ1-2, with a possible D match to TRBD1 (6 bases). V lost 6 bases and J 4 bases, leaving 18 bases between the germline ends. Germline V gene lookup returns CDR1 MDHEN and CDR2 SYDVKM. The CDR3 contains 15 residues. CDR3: CASRTATGTLYGYTF. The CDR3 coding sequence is TGTGCCAGCAGAACTGCGACAGGAACTCTCTATGGCTACACCTTC.

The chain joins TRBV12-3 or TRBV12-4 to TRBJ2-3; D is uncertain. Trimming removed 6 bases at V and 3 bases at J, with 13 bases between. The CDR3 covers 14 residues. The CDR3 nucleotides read TGTGCCAGCAGGTTTCGACAAATAACAGATACGCAGTATTTT. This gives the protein CASRFRQITDTQYF.

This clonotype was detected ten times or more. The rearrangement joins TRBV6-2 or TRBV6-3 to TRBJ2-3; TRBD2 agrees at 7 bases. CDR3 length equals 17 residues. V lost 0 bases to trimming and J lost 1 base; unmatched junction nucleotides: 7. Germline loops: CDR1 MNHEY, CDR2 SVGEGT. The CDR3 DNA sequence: TGTGCCAGCAGTTACTCTTCCCGCGGGAGTGGCACAGATACGCAGTATTTT. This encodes CASSYSSRGSGTDTQYF.

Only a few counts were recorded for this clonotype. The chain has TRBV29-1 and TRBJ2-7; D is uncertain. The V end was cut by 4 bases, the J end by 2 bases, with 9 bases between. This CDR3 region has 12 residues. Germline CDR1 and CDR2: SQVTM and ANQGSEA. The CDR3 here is CSVASAPYEQYF. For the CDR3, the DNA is TGCAGCGTTGCTAGTGCACCCTACGAGCAGTACTTC.

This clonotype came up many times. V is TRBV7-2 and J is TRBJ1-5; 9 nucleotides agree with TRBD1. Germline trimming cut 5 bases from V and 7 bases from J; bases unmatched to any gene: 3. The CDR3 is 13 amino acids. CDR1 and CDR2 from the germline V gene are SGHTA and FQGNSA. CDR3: CASSGDRAQPQHF. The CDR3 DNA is TGTGCCAGCAGCGGGGACAGGGCGCAGCCCCAGCATTTT.

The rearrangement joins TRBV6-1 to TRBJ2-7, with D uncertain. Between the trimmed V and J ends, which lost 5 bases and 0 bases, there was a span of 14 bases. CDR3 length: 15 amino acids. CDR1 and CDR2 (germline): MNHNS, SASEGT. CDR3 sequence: CASSYWKVNSYEQYF. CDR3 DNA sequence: TGTGCCAGCAGTTATTGGAAGGTTAACTCCTACGAGCAGTACTTC.

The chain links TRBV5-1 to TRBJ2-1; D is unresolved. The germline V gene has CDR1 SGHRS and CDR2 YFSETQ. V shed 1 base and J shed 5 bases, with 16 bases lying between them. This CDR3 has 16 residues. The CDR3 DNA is TGCGCCAGCAGCTTGTGGGTTGGGTCTGCAAACAATGAGCAGTTCTTC. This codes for CASSLWVGSANNEQFF.

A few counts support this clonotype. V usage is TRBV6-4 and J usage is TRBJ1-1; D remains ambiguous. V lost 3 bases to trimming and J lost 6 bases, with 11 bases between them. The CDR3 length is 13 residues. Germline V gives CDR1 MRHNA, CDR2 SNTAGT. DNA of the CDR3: TGTGCCAGCAGTGAGGAGGCATACTCTGAAGCTTTCTTT. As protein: CASSEEAYSEAFF.

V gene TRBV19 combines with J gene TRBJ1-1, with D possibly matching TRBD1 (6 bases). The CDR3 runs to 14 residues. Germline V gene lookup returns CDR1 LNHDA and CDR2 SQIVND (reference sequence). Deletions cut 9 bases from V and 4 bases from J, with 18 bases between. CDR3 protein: CASAGPGAGTEAFF. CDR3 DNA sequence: TGTGCCAGCGCGGGGCCGGGGGCGGGCACTGAAGCTTTCTTT. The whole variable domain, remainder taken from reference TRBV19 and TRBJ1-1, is DGGITQSPKYLFRKEGQNVTLSCEQNLNHDAMYWYRQDPGQGLRLIYYSQIVNDFQKGDIAEGYSVSREKKESFPLTVTSAQKNPTAFYLCASAGPGAGTEAFFGQGTRLTVV.

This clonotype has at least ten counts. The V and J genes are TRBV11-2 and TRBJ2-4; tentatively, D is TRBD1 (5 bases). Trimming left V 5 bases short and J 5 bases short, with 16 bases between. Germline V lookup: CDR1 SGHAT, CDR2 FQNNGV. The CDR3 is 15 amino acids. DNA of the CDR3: TGTGCCAGCAGCCCCTCTGCAGGGTTTGAAAACATTCAGTACTTC. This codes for CASSPSAGFENIQYF.

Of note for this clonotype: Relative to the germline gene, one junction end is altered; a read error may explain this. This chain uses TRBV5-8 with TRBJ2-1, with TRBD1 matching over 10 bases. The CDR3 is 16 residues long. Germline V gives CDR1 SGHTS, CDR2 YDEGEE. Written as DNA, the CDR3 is TGTGCCAGCAGCTTGGTAGTGCGGACAGGGGGGAATGAGCAGTCCTTC. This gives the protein CASSLVVRTGGNEQSF.

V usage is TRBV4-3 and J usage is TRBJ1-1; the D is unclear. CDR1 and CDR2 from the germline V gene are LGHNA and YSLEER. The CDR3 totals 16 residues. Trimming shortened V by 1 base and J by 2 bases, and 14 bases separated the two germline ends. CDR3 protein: CASSQGQRALNTEAFF. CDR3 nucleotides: TGCGCCAGCAGCCAAGGCCAAAGAGCCCTTAACACTGAAGCTTTCTTT.

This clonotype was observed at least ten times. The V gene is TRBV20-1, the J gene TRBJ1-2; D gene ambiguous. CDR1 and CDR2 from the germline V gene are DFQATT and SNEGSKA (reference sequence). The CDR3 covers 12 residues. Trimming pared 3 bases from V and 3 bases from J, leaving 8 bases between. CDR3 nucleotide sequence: TGCAGTGCTAGCCCAGGATACTATGGCTACACCTTC. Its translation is CSASPGYYGYTF.

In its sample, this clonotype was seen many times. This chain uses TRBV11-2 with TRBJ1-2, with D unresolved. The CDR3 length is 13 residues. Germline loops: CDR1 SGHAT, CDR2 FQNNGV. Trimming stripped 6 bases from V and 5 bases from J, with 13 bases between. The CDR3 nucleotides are TGTGCCAGCAGATGGAGTGTAGGGTATGGCTACACCTTC. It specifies CASRWSVGYGYTF.

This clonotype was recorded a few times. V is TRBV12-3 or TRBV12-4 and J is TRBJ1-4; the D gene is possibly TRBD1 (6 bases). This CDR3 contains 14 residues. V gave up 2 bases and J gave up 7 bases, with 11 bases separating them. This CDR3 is CASSLRGASEKLFF. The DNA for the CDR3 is TGTGCCAGCAGTTTAAGGGGGGCAAGTGAAAAACTGTTTTTT.

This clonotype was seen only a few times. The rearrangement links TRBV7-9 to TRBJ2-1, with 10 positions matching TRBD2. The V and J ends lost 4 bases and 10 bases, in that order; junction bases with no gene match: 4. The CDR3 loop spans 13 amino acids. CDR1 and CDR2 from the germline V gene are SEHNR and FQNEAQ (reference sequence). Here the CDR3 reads CASSYIAGGEQFF. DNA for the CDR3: TGTGCCAGCAGCTATATAGCGGGAGGAGAGCAGTTCTTC. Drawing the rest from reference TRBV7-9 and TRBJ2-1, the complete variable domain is DTGVSQNPRHKITKRGQNVTFRCDPISEHNRLYWYRQTLGQGPEFLTYFQNEAQLEKSRLLSDRFSAERPKGSFSTLEIQRTEQGDSAMYLCASSYIAGGEQFFGPGTRLTVL.

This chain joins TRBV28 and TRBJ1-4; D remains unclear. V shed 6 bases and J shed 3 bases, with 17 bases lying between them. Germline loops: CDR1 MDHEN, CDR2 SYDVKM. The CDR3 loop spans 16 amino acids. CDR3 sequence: CASSPPRTTANEKLFF. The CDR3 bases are TGTGCCAGCAGCCCCCCCCGCACGACGGCTAATGAAAAACTGTTTTTT. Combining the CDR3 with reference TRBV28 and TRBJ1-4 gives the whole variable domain DVKVTQSSRYLVKRTGEKVFLECVQDMDHENMFWYRQDPGLGLRLIYFSYDVKMKEKGDIPEGYSVSREKKERFSLILESASTNQTSMYLCASSPPRTTANEKLFFGSGTQLSVL.

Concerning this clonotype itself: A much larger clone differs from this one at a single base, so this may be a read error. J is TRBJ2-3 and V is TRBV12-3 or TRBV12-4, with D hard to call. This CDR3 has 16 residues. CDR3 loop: CAGSFHRRSSTDTQYF. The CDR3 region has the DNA TGTGCCGGCAGCTTCCACCGACGATCTAGCACAGATACGCAGTATTTT.

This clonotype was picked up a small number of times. CDR3 protein: CSARNRGPGEQFF. The CDR3 nucleotides read TGCAGTGCTAGAAACAGGGGGCCGGGTGAGCAGTTCTTC. J is TRBJ2-1 and V is TRBV20-1; 9 bases match TRBD1. There are 13 residues in the CDR3. With V trimmed by 2 bases and J by 9 bases, 5 bases remained unmatched. Germline V CDR1 and CDR2: DFQATT, SNEGSKA (reference sequence).

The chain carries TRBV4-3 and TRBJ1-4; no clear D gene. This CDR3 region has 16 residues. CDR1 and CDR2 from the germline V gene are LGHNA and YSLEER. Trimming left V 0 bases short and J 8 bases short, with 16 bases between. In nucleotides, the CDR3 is TGCGCCAGCAGCCAAGATAACGAACCCGGAGGGGAAAAACTGTTTTTT. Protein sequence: CASSQDNEPGGEKLFF.

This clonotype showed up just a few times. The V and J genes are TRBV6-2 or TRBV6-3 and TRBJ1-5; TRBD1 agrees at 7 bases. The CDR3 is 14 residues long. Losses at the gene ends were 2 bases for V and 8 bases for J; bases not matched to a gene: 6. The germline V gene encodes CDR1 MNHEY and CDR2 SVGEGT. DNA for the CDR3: TGTGCCAGCAGTTACATCTCAGGGGGGGAGCCCCAGCATTTT. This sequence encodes CASSYISGGEPQHF.

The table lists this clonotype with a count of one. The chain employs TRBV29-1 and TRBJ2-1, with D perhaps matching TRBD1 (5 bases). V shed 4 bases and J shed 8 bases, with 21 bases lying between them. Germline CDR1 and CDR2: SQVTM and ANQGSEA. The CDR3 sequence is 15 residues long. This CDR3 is CSVVSWGRARDEQFF. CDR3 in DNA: TGCAGCGTTGTTTCTTGGGGCAGGGCCAGGGATGAGCAGTTCTTC.

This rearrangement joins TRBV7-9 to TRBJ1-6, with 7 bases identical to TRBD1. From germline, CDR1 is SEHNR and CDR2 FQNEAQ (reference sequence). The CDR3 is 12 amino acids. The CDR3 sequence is CATTGINSPLHF. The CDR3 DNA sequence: TGTGCAACGACAGGGATTAATTCACCCCTCCACTTT.

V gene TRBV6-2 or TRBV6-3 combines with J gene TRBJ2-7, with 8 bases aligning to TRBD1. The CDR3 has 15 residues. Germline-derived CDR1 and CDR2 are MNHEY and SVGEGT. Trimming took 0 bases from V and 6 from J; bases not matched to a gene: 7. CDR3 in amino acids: CASSYSDRGGGEQYF. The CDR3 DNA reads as TGTGCCAGCAGTTACTCAGACAGGGGAGGAGGCGAGCAGTACTTC.

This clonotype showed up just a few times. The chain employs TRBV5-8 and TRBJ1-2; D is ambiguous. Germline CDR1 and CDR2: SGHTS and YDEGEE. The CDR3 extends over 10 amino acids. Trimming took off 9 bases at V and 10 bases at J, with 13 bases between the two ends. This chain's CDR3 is CATGGQVYTF. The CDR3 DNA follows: TGTGCCACCGGCGGTCAAGTCTACACCTTC. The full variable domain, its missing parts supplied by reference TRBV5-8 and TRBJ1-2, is EAGVTQSPTHLIKTRGQQATLRCSPISGHTSVYWYQQALGLGLQFLLWYDEGEERNRGNFPPRFSGRQFPNYSSELNVNALELEDSALYLCATGGQVYTFGSGTRLTVV.